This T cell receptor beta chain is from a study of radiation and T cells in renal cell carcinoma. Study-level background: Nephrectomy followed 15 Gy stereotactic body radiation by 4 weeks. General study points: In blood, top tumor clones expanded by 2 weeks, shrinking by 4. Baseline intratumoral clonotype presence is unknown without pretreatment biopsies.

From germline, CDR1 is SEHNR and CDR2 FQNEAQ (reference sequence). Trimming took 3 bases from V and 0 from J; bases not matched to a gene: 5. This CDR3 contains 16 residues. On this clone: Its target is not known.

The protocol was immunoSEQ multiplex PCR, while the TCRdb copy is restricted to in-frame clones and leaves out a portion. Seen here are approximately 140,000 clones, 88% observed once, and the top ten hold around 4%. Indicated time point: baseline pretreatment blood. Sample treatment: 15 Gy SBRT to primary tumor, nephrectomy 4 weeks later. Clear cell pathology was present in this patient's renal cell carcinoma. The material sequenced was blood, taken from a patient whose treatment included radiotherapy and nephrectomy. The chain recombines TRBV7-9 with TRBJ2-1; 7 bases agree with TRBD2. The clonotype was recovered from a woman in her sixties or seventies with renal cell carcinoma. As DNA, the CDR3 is TGTGCCAGCAGCTTCGCTACTAGCGCCTCCTACAATGAGCAGTTCTTC. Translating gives CASSFATSASYNEQFF.